A single sample gave rise to the 30 T cell receptor beta chains below, sequenced in a study. From the 5' RACE reads, TCRdb called clonotypes with MiXCR, one entry per CDR3 protein. The repertoire holds about 64,000 distinct CDR3 sequences, with about 20% as singletons. Input material: memory CD4+ T cells sorted from a lymph node. Subset noted: memory CD4+ T cells, CD4+CD45RO+CD25-. All receptors derive from a female donor with breast cancer.

This clonotype was seen ten or more times. The chain has TRBV5-1 and TRBJ1-6, with D possibly being TRBD1 (5 bases). Trimming pared 3 bases from V and 9 bases from J, leaving 10 bases between. CDR3 length equals 13 residues. CDR1 SGHRS and CDR2 YFSETQ come from the germline V gene. The CDR3 DNA reads as TGCGCCAGCAGCTCGGACAAAGCTTCACCCCTCCACTTT. Translating it yields CASSSDKASPLHF.

The sample holds many counts of this clonotype. The chain links TRBV5-1 to TRBJ2-3, with TRBD1 matching over 7 bases. The V and J ends lost 5 bases and 5 bases, in that order; junction bases with no gene match: 5. Germline CDR1 is SGHRS and CDR2 is YFSETQ. The CDR3 contains 13 residues. The CDR3 reads CASRRDSQDTQYF. Here the CDR3 DNA reads TGCGCCAGCAGACGGGACAGCCAAGATACGCAGTATTTT.

This chain connects TRBV5-1 to TRBJ1-1; D might be TRBD1 (6 bases). Trimming removed 4 bases from V and 0 bases from J, with 16 bases in between. The germline CDR1 and CDR2 sequences are SGHRS and YFSETQ. The CDR3 length is 16 residues. The CDR3 spells CASSPPGQSMNTEAFF. Written as DNA, the CDR3 is TGCGCCAGCAGCCCCCCAGGACAGTCCATGAACACTGAAGCTTTCTTT.

This clonotype was detected only a few times. This chain joins TRBV5-1 and TRBJ2-6; TRBD2 aligns across 12 bases. Germline loops: CDR1 SGHRS, CDR2 YFSETQ. The CDR3 runs to 19 residues. V was pared by 3 bases and J by 0 bases, with 7 bases of the junction left unmatched. The CDR3: CASSSTSGSGYSGANVLTF. The CDR3 region has the DNA TGCGCCAGCAGCTCGACTAGCGGGAGTGGTTACTCTGGGGCCAACGTCCTGACTTTC.

This chain links TRBV10-2 with TRBJ2-7, with unresolved D. Trimming shortened V by 0 bases and J by 7 bases, and 7 bases separated the two germline ends. The CDR3 is 12 amino acids. CDR1 is WSHSY and CDR2 is SAAADI in the germline V gene. This chain's CDR3 is CASSESRIEQYF. The CDR3 bases are TGCGCCAGCAGTGAGTCGAGAATAGAGCAGTACTTC.

This clonotype was counted many times. V is TRBV4-3 and J is TRBJ1-6; D call uncertain. The CDR3 is 17 residues long. The V end was cut by 1 base, the J end by 1 base, with 11 bases between. From germline, CDR1 is LGHNA and CDR2 YSLEER. The CDR3 sequence is CASSQGLAGSYNSPLHF. CDR3 coding DNA: TGCGCCAGCAGCCAAGGTTTGGCAGGTTCCTATAATTCACCCCTCCACTTT.

The V call is TRBV20-1, the J call TRBJ2-3; tentative D call: TRBD2 (5 bases). Deletions cut 0 bases from V and 2 bases from J, with 9 bases between. CDR1 DFQATT and CDR2 SNEGSKA come from the germline V gene (reference sequence). The CDR3 has 14 residues. Here the CDR3 reads CSARDVRVTDTQYF. CDR3 DNA: TGCAGTGCTAGAGATGTGCGGGTCACAGATACGCAGTATTTT.

This chain connects TRBV5-5 to TRBJ2-7; 8 bases fit TRBD2. CDR3 length equals 15 residues. The V segment lost 2 bases and the J segment 4 bases; nucleotides outside the gene matches: 8. Germline assignment: CDR1 SGHKS and CDR2 YYEKEE (reference sequence). CDR3 protein: CASSFLPGGPYEQYF. For the CDR3, the DNA is TGTGCCAGCAGCTTTCTCCCGGGGGGGCCGTACGAGCAGTACTTC. The full variable domain, completed using reference TRBV5-5 and TRBJ2-7, is DAGVTQSPTHLIKTRGQQVTLRCSPISGHKSVSWYQQVLGQGPQFIFQYYEKEERGRGNFPDRFSARQFPNYSSELNVNALLLGDSALYLCASSFLPGGPYEQYFGPGTRLTVT.

This clonotype was counted at least ten times. This rearrangement joins TRBV6-6 to TRBJ1-6; 7 nucleotides agree with TRBD1. Germline CDR1 reads MNHNY; CDR2 reads SVGAGI (reference sequence). There are 13 residues in the CDR3. With 10 bases clipped from V and 10 bases from J, the junction kept 10 bases outside the gene matches. CDR3 residues: CATVTGPESPLHF. CDR3 in DNA: TGTGCCACCGTGACAGGGCCTGAGTCACCCCTCCACTTT.

This clonotype was seen only a few times. The chain recombines TRBV2 with TRBJ2-3; 7 bases align to TRBD1. Per the germline V gene, CDR1 is SNHLY and CDR2 is FYNNEI. The CDR3 length is 12 residues. The J segment lost 4 bases and the V segment lost 8 bases, leaving 3 bases of the junction unmatched. The CDR3 sequence is CASVQGADTQYF. CDR3 DNA sequence: TGTGCCAGCGTCCAGGGGGCAGATACGCAGTATTTT.

This clonotype has a handful of counts. The chain links TRBV6-1 to TRBJ2-1; D uncertain. The CDR3 totals 13 residues. The V end lost 3 bases, the J end lost 9 bases, and 12 bases lay between the germline ends. Germline values: CDR1 MNHNS, CDR2 SASEGT. The CDR3 sequence is CASSETQTGEQFF. CDR3 sequence (DNA): TGTGCCAGCAGTGAGACTCAGACTGGTGAGCAGTTCTTC.

Comment on this clonotype: One base away lies a much larger clone, so this may be a sequencing read error. The V gene is TRBV2, the J gene TRBJ1-1; D unclear. The germline CDR1 and CDR2 sequences are SNHLY and FYNNEI. The CDR3 runs 13 residues. CDR3 protein: CASNDQSHTEALF. CDR3 in DNA: TGTGCCAGCAATGATCAGTCCCACACTGAAGCTCTCTTT.

Ten or more counts support this clonotype. The chain carries TRBV5-5 and TRBJ1-3; D is possibly TRBD1 (5 bases). V gave up 4 bases and J gave up 10 bases, with 15 bases separating them. The CDR3 length is 13 residues. The V gene's germline CDR1 is SGHKS and CDR2 YYEKEE (reference sequence). In DNA form, the CDR3 reads TGTGCCAGCAGCCCAACATTACAGGAGACCATATATTTT. Protein product: CASSPTLQETIYF.

In regard to this clonotype: A much larger clone sits a single nucleotide away, making a read error possible. The CDR3 here is CASSIDREGSYEQYF. Here the CDR3 DNA reads TGTGCCAGCAGTATCGACAGGGAGGGGTCCTACGAGCAGTACTTC. This rearrangement joins TRBV6-1 to TRBJ2-7; D is possibly TRBD1 or TRBD2 (7 bases each). The CDR3 runs 15 residues. The germline gives CDR1 MNHNS, CDR2 SASEGT. Trimming stripped 5 bases from V and 1 base from J, with 15 bases between.

In this sample, this clonotype turned up once. The CDR3 carries no conserved terminal phenylalanine or tryptophan, so it likely arises from a read error. The rearrangement uses TRBV20-1 and TRBJ2-3; D not resolved. This CDR3 comprises 12 residues. The V gene lost 3 bases and the J gene lost 3 bases, with 7 bases spanning the gap. The germline CDR1 and CDR2 sequences are DFQATT and SNEGSKA (reference sequence). The CDR3 is CSARSLTDTQYL. DNA for the CDR3: TGCAGTGCTAGGAGTTTAACAGATACGCAGTATCTT.

In this sample, this clonotype turned up a few times. The rearrangement joins TRBV6-5 to TRBJ1-1; maybe TRBD1 (6 bases). V lost 6 bases and J 7 bases, leaving 21 bases between the germline ends. The CDR3 has 15 residues. Germline CDR1 reads MNHEY; CDR2 reads SVGAGI. The CDR3 region has the DNA TGTGCCAGCAGCCCCACAGGGAGCCTAAGGAGTGAAGCTTTCTTT. It encodes CASSPTGSLRSEAFF.

The rearrangement joins TRBV7-2 to TRBJ2-5, with TRBD2 matching 11 bases. The germline V gene has CDR1 SGHTA and CDR2 FQGNSA. The CDR3 consists of 15 residues. The junction had 8 bases not matched to a gene; V was cut back by 8 bases and J by 3 bases. The DNA of the CDR3 is TGTGCCAGCGGGAGGTCGGGACTAGCGGAAGAGACCCAGTACTTC. Protein: CASGRSGLAEETQYF. The variable domain in full, with the rest retrieved from reference TRBV7-2 and TRBJ2-5, is GAGVSQSPSNKVTEKGKDVELRCDPISGHTALYWYRQSLGQGLEFLIYFQGNSAPDKSGLPSDRFSAERTGGSVSTLTIQRTQQEDSAVYLCASGRSGLAEETQYFGPGTRLLVL.

The chain combines TRBV24-1 with TRBJ2-5; possible D gene TRBD1, 5 bases. From germline, CDR1 is KGHDR and CDR2 SFDVKD. V dropped 4 bases and J dropped 5 bases, with 19 bases sitting between them. The CDR3 is 16 amino acids. The CDR3 nucleotides read TGTGCCACCAGTGACACGACCCAGGGTACGTTGGAGACCCAGTACTTC. The encoded protein is CATSDTTQGTLETQYF.

In this sample, this clonotype turned up a few times. The chain links TRBV5-1 to TRBJ1-1; D uncertain. This CDR3 comprises 13 residues. The V end was cut by 0 bases, the J end by 3 bases, with 6 bases between. The germline CDR1 and CDR2 sequences are SGHRS and YFSETQ. The CDR3: CASSLDGDTEAFF. For the CDR3, the DNA is TGCGCCAGCAGCTTGGACGGGGACACTGAAGCTTTCTTT.

This clonotype was picked up a small number of times. The chain recombines TRBV5-5 with TRBJ1-5; 7 bases are shared with TRBD1. The germline V gene has CDR1 SGHKS and CDR2 YYEKEE (reference sequence). V trimming: 0 bases; J trimming: 1 base; junction bases outside the gene matches: 1. The CDR3 has 15 amino acids. The CDR3 spells CASSLARGSNQPQHF. CDR3 bases: TGTGCCAGCAGCTTGGCCAGGGGGAGCAATCAGCCCCAGCATTTT.

A note on this clonotype: The junction shows a germline mismatch at one end, possibly a read error. The gene calls are TRBV6-2 or TRBV6-3 and TRBJ1-5, with D uncertain. The CDR3 is 15 residues long. The germline CDR1 and CDR2 sequences are MNHEY and SVGEGT. In DNA form, the CDR3 reads TGTGCCACTTACGGACGCAGATTTCCAAATCAGCCCCTGCATTTT. This sequence encodes CATYGRRFPNQPLHF.

With respect to this clonotype: At one of its ends the junction is not consistent with the germline gene, which may arise from a read error. The chain joins TRBV6-5 to TRBJ2-7, with D possibly being TRBD1 (6 bases). The germline CDR1 and CDR2 sequences are MNHEY and SVGAGI. CDR3 size: 15 residues. The CDR3 DNA sequence: TGTGCCAACAGTTCACACAGGGATGGGGACTACGAGCAGTACTTC. Translated, it gives CANSSHRDGDYEQYF.

Concerning this clonotype itself: Since a much larger clone is just one base distant, this may be a read error. This sequence joins TRBV6-6 and TRBJ1-1; 10 bases align to TRBD1. Germline-derived CDR1 and CDR2 are MNHNY and SVGAGI (reference sequence). The CDR3 loop spans 14 amino acids. In DNA form, the CDR3 reads TGTGCCAGCAGTTGGGACAGGGGAAACACTGAAGCTCTCTTT. It translates to CASSWDRGNTEALF.

This clonotype was recorded at least ten times. The chain uses TRBV6-5 and TRBJ2-2, with D uncertain. This CDR3 comprises 13 residues. Germline V gene sequence: CDR1 MNHEY, CDR2 SVGAGI. V lost 2 bases to trimming and J lost 7 bases, with 8 bases between them. For the CDR3, the DNA is TGTGCCAGCAGTTACGTGGTGGGCGGGGAGCTGTTTTTT. This translates into CASSYVVGGELFF.

This clonotype has more than one count but fewer than ten. The chain joins TRBV20-1 to TRBJ1-6; D is perhaps TRBD1 (5 bases). Germline assignment: CDR1 DFQATT and CDR2 SNEGSKA (reference sequence). Trimming stripped 2 bases from V and 6 bases from J, with 17 bases between. This CDR3 region has 16 residues. CDR3 protein: CSARIGANLFNSPLHF. The CDR3 DNA is TGCAGTGCTAGAATCGGGGCCAATCTTTTTAATTCACCCCTCCACTTT.

This clonotype has ten or more counts. The V gene is TRBV2, the J gene TRBJ1-2, with D unresolved. V lost 5 bases and J lost 8, with 9 bases in between. CDR1 and CDR2 (germline): SNHLY, FYNNEI. The CDR3 sequence is 11 residues long. This chain's CDR3 is CASSWVQGYTF. The CDR3, as DNA: TGTGCCAGCAGTTGGGTACAGGGCTACACCTTC.

The rearrangement joins TRBV7-8 to TRBJ2-1; TRBD1 might be the D (6 bases). Germline CDR1 is SGHVS and CDR2 is FQNEAQ. Trimming cost V 6 bases and J 5 bases, with 23 bases left between them. The CDR3 is 17 amino acids. CDR3 protein: CASSRPKGVRTHNEQFF. As DNA, the CDR3 is TGTGCCAGCAGTCGCCCGAAGGGGGTCCGAACCCACAATGAGCAGTTCTTC.

Comments on this clonotype: One end of the junction does not line up with germline, which may come from a read error. The rearrangement links TRBV6-5 to TRBJ1-1; weak D call: TRBD1 (6 bases). The CDR3 runs to 15 residues. Germline V gives CDR1 MNHEY, CDR2 SVGAGI. The CDR3 is CASSYSNRANTEACF. The CDR3 coding sequence is TGTGCCAGCAGTTACTCGAACAGGGCGAACACTGAAGCTTGCTTT.

The gene calls are TRBV11-1 and TRBJ2-7, with a weak D call TRBD2 (5 bases). Trimming removed 2 bases from V and 4 bases from J, with 12 bases in between. The CDR3 sequence is 14 residues long. Germline-derived CDR1 and CDR2 are SGHAT and FQDESV (reference sequence). CDR3 loop: CASSLSGLIYEQYF. CDR3 nucleotide sequence: TGTGCCAGCAGCTTATCAGGACTGATATACGAGCAGTACTTC.

The V and J genes are TRBV6-6 and TRBJ2-3; D is possibly TRBD2 (5 bases). V dropped 7 bases and J dropped 3 bases, with 14 bases sitting between them. The CDR3 totals 14 residues. From germline, CDR1 is MNHNY and CDR2 SVGAGI (reference sequence). This CDR3 is CASTHGERTDTQYF. DNA for the CDR3: TGTGCCAGCACCCACGGGGAGAGAACAGATACGCAGTATTTT.